In its sample, the clone carrying this T cell receptor (beta chain) was seen a few times. The target antigen is unknown. This sample stems from a study of T cell responses to AZD1222 COVID-19 vaccine. Study results and caveats: Regions 160-218 and 743-854 dominated among vaccine-associated CD4 TCRs spanning spike.

Method: immunoSEQ multiplex PCR; TCRdb's copy keeps in-frame clones and lacks some. Of about 72,000 clones listed, about 89% are singletons. CDR3 length: 13 residues. Unmatched junction bases numbered 7, after V lost 7 bases and J lost 6 bases. V and J are TRBV12-3 or TRBV12-4 and TRBJ1-2; 8 nucleotides align to TRBD1. The clonotype was recovered from an adult who received the AZD1222 COVID-19 vaccine. The sample was peripheral blood, taken 28 days after the second AZD1222 dose. The CDR3 DNA sequence: TGTGCCAGCAACAGAGGACAGGGCGATGGCTACACCTTC. Translating it yields CASNRGQGDGYTF.